These 2 T cell receptor beta chains were all obtained from the same sample, sequenced in a study of shared clonotypes between healthy human individuals. TCRdb's table, derived via immunoSEQ multiplex PCR, lists solely in-frame clones and lacks some. The profile shows about 1.5 million clones, around 97% of them singletons. Sequencing was carried out using naive CD4+ T cells sorted from blood. As to subset: CD45RA+ positively selected. Every receptor here comes from a man aged 25 to 45 in good health.

This clone occurred a few times. The V call is TRBV6-1, the J call TRBJ1-5, with D perhaps matching TRBD1 (5 bases). Germline-derived CDR1 and CDR2 are MNHNS and SASEGT. This CDR3 region has 13 residues. V shed 5 bases and J shed 3 bases, with 8 bases lying between them. The CDR3 sequence: CASSIQVNQPQHF. CDR3 nucleotide sequence: TGTGCCAGCAGTATACAGGTCAATCAGCCCCAGCATTTT.

The V call is TRBV7-9, the J call TRBJ1-5; D ambiguous. Germline V lookup: CDR1 SEHNR, CDR2 FQNEAQ (reference sequence). V was trimmed by 1 base and J by 1 base, leaving 14 bases between them. The CDR3 sequence is 17 residues long. The CDR3 is CASSLDLSGLSNQPQHF. The DNA for the CDR3 is TGTGCCAGCAGCTTAGATTTGTCAGGCCTCAGCAATCAGCCCCAGCATTTT.